This TCR beta chain is from a study of Tregs in tolerant kidney transplant recipients. Study-wide context: Recipients received nonmyeloablative bone marrow transplants from related graft donors, with transient mixed chimerism.

The protocol was immunoSEQ multiplex PCR, while the TCRdb copy is restricted to in-frame clones and leaves out a portion. Its listing shows fewer than 450 clones. This clone is deemed medium-sized by its frequency. Its antigen is still unknown. Read coverage stops 3 residues before the CDR3 terminus; the germline J gene supplies the remainder. FACS sorting followed a roughly 6-day coculture of CFSE-labeled recipient PBMCs with irradiated graft donor PBMCs. The CDR3 loop spans 15 amino acids. J was trimmed by 3 bases and V by 3 bases; bases with no gene match: 8. Looked up from germline, CDR1 is KGHSH and CDR2 is LQKENI. General observations from the study: This study did not directly address biological reproducibility. Donor-specific Treg expansion exceeded global Treg expansion in tolerant patients, suggesting antigen drive. Few patients were studied, so findings need validation in larger groups.

The sequence was collected from a human patient who received a combined kidney and bone marrow transplant. V usage is TRBV18 and J usage is TRBJ2-7, with 7 positions matching TRBD1. The specimen was CD4+ T cells from blood cultured with allogeneic cells, collected before the transplant. CDR3 bases read: TGTGCCAGCTCACCCGGGACAGCCGGAGGCTACGAG. Its translation is CASSPGTAGGYE. The full CDR3 reads CASSPGTAGGYEQYF.